This T cell receptor (beta chain) was observed in a study of OX40 agonist ivuxolimab in advanced cancers. V lost 2 bases and J 5 bases, leaving 27 bases between the germline ends. Per germline, CDR1 SGHVS and CDR2 FQNEAQ. The CDR3 length is 19 residues. Profiling relied on immunoSEQ multiplex PCR, and the TCRdb table lists in-frame clones only, not all of them. This repertoire shows tens of thousands of clones, 75% to 90% found once; its top ten account for 4.5% to 6%. In the case of this clone: Its specificity is unknown.

Whole-study findings and limits: Clonal expansion was among the lowest in partial responders at 0.1-3.0 mg/kg, especially CD8+. Certain nonresponders additionally had low normalized T-cell clonal expansion.

V gene TRBV7-8 combines with J gene TRBJ2-5; tentatively, D is TRBD1 (6 bases). This TCR was sampled from an adult with an advanced solid tumor such as melanoma, head and neck, liver or kidney cancer. This sample comprised CD4+ or CD8+ T cells sorted from blood, obtained in a trial of the OX40 agonist ivuxolimab. The CDR3: CASSLPPSPGQGRRETQYF. The DNA for the CDR3 is TGTGCCAGCAGCTTACCTCCTTCCCCGGGGCAGGGGAGAAGGGAGACCCAGTACTTC. Looking up the rest from reference TRBV7-8 and TRBJ2-5 gives the full variable domain: GAGVSQSPRYKVAKRGQDVALRCDPISGHVSLFWYQQALGQGPEFLTYFQNEAQLDKSGLPSDRFFAERPEGSVSTLKIQRTQQEDSAVYLCASSLPPSPGQGRRETQYFGPGTRLLVL.